This T cell receptor beta chain was sequenced during a study of beta chain features in type 1 diabetes. About the research overall: Age, gender and cell yields were similar between patients and healthy donors.

On average, the one heparinised blood draw given by each donor was roughly 100 mL. Overall study findings and caveats: TCRB CDR3 length was moderately but significantly reduced in all four CD4+ subsets of Type 1 diabetes patients. Diminished insertions and augmented deletions at VDJ junctions characterized type 1 diabetes patients.

Germline V lookup: CDR1 MNHEY, CDR2 SVGAGI. V lost 6 bases, J lost 5 bases, and 7 bases stayed unmatched. The CDR3 extends over 14 amino acids. Note on this clone: Its specificity is not known.

Expressed TCRB transcripts were sequenced because the isolated RNA had all been reverse transcribed beforehand. Sequencing used immunoSEQ multiplex PCR; TCRdb keeps in-frame clones, though not all of them. The repertoire includes more than 300,000 clones, 9.6% of them detected once, and 0.6% sits in the top ten. This sequence was found in a young man with type 1 diabetes. J is TRBJ2-7 and V is TRBV6-5, with 10 positions matching TRBD2. The sample consisted of central memory CD4+ T cells from blood. The CDR3 nucleotides read TGTGCCAGCAGAGCCGGGACTAGCGAAAACGAGCAGTACTTC. It is translated as CASRAGTSENEQYF.